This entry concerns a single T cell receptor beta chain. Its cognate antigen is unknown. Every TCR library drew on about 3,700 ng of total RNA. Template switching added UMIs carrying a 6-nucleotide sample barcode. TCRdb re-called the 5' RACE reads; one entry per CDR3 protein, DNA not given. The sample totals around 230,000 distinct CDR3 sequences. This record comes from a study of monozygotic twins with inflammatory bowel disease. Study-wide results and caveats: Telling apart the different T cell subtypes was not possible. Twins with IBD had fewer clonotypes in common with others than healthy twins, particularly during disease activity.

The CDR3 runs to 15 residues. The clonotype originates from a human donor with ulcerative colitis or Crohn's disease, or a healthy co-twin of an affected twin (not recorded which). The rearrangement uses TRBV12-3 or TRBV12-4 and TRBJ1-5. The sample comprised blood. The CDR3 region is CASSLDGGGNQPQHF.